This T cell receptor (beta chain) comes out of a study of CD8+ T cells in alopecia areata. Reverse transcribed after extraction, RNA yielded cDNA as the sequencing template. Here immunoSEQ multiplex PCR was the method, and the copy in TCRdb shows in-frame clones only, minus some. The table lists about 12,000 clones, about 61% of them singletons. V lost 6 bases and J lost 5, with 14 bases in between. Germline loops: CDR1 SGHRS, CDR2 YFSETQ. This CDR3 has 13 residues. Lesional scalp punch biopsies and peripheral blood were collected from alopecia areata patients. The receptor was derived from a human donor with alopecia areata. Material for sequencing was skin. V usage is TRBV5-1 and J usage is TRBJ2-5, with TRBD2 as a possible D gene (5 bases). The CDR3 sequence is CASNTGNWETQYF. CDR3 bases: TGCGCCAGCAACACGGGGAACTGGGAGACCCAGTACTTC.